This is a list of T cell receptor beta chains from one sample in a study of T cell responses to AZD1222 COVID-19 vaccine. Some clones are missing from TCRdb's copy, which holds only in-frame ones; the method was immunoSEQ multiplex PCR. This table holds about 96,000 clones, almost 90% found once. Source: peripheral blood, taken on day 0 of AZD1222 vaccination. Receptors were obtained from an adult in good health. CDR3s include the opening cysteine and the closing phenylalanine or tryptophan. Fields, in order: V gene, J gene, clone size, D gene, CDR3 protein, CDR3 DNA. A D gene is named only where the DNA matches it firmly. Only some rows state a clone size, as once, few, many or a class for expanded clones.

v_gene: TRBV19
j_gene: TRBJ2-7
abundance: .
d_gene: .
CDR3aa: CASSPRPGASYEQYF
CDR3nt: TGTGCCAGTAGTCCAAGACCAGGGGCTTCCTACGAGCAGTACTTC

v_gene: TRBV7-9
j_gene: TRBJ1-5
abundance: .
d_gene: .
CDR3aa: CASSSSGGPNVQPQHF
CDR3nt: TGTGCCAGCAGCTCCTCCGGCGGACCCAACGTTCAGCCCCAGCATTTT

v_gene: TRBV4-3
j_gene: TRBJ1-6
abundance: .
d_gene: .
CDR3aa: CASSQEPGRNSPLHF
CDR3nt: TGCGCCAGCAGCCAAGAGCCAGGGAGAAATTCACCCCTCCACTTT

v_gene: TRBV11-3
j_gene: TRBJ2-2
abundance: .
d_gene: .
CDR3aa: CASSLGVTGELFF
CDR3nt: TGTGCCAGCAGCTTGGGTGTTACCGGGGAGCTGTTTTTT

v_gene: TRBV6-4
j_gene: TRBJ1-1
abundance: .
d_gene: .
CDR3aa: CASSDSRYTEAFF
CDR3nt: TGTGCCAGCAGTGACTCACGGTACACTGAAGCTTTCTTT

v_gene: TRBV28
j_gene: TRBJ2-1
abundance: .
d_gene: .
CDR3aa: CASSSYLRARERLQFF
CDR3nt: TGTGCCAGCAGTTCCTACCTTCGGGCTCGGGAGCGACTGCAGTTCTTC

v_gene: TRBV19
j_gene: TRBJ1-4
abundance: .
d_gene: .
CDR3aa: CASSTGPNEKLFF
CDR3nt: TGTGCCAGTAGTACAGGGCCCAATGAAAAACTGTTTTTT

v_gene: TRBV5-4
j_gene: TRBJ2-3
abundance: once
d_gene: .
CDR3aa: CASSHPSTDTQYF
CDR3nt: TGTGCCAGCAGCCACCCTAGCACAGATACGCAGTATTTT

v_gene: TRBV28
j_gene: TRBJ2-7
abundance: .
d_gene: .
CDR3aa: CASSLRDWRGEQYF
CDR3nt: TGTGCCAGCAGTCTCCGGGACTGGCGGGGCGAGCAGTACTTC

v_gene: TRBV4-1
j_gene: TRBJ1-1
abundance: .
d_gene: .
CDR3aa: CASSHLWAFF
CDR3nt: TGCGCCAGCAGCCACCTTTGGGCTTTCTTT

v_gene: TRBV19
j_gene: TRBJ1-1
abundance: .
d_gene: TRBD1
CDR3aa: CASSMGQFRDTEAFF
CDR3nt: TGTGCCAGTAGTATGGGACAGTTTCGCGACACTGAAGCTTTCTTT

v_gene: TRBV29-1
j_gene: TRBJ2-6
abundance: .
d_gene: .
CDR3aa: CSGGSGANVLTF
CDR3nt: TGCAGCGGCGGCTCTGGGGCCAACGTCCTGACTTTC

v_gene: TRBV18
j_gene: TRBJ1-5
abundance: .
d_gene: .
CDR3aa: CASSPGQVGNQPQHF
CDR3nt: TGTGCCAGCTCACCGGGGCAGGTGGGCAATCAGCCCCAGCATTTT

v_gene: TRBV7-2
j_gene: TRBJ2-1
abundance: .
d_gene: TRBD2
CDR3aa: CASRPTAGGPYEQFF
CDR3nt: TGTGCCAGCAGGCCTACAGCGGGAGGGCCGTATGAGCAGTTCTTC

v_gene: TRBV7-2
j_gene: TRBJ1-5
abundance: .
d_gene: .
CDR3aa: CASSSVGANSNQPQHF
CDR3nt: TGTGCCAGCAGCTCGGTGGGGGCAAATAGCAATCAGCCCCAGCATTTT

v_gene: TRBV7-3
j_gene: TRBJ2-4
abundance: .
d_gene: .
CDR3aa: CASSPGGGNIQYF
CDR3nt: TGTGCCAGCAGCCCGGGTGGGGGAAACATTCAGTACTTC

v_gene: TRBV7-3
j_gene: TRBJ2-2
abundance: .
d_gene: .
CDR3aa: CASIGGASTTGELFF
CDR3nt: TGTGCCAGCATCGGAGGGGCTAGCACCACCGGGGAGCTGTTTTTT

v_gene: TRBV5-5
j_gene: TRBJ1-1
abundance: .
d_gene: .
CDR3aa: CASSLGGTYNTEAFF
CDR3nt: TGTGCCAGCAGCTTAGGGGGGACATATAACACTGAAGCTTTCTTT

v_gene: TRBV29-1
j_gene: TRBJ1-5
abundance: .
d_gene: .
CDR3aa: CSVVAPDQPQHF
CDR3nt: TGCAGCGTCGTAGCTCCGGACCAGCCCCAGCATTTT

v_gene: TRBV11-3
j_gene: TRBJ2-7
abundance: .
d_gene: .
CDR3aa: CASSFGPGEQYF
CDR3nt: TGTGCCAGCAGCTTTGGTCCGGGCGAGCAGTACTTC

v_gene: TRBV19
j_gene: TRBJ2-2
abundance: .
d_gene: TRBD2
CDR3aa: CAIESWREPGELFF
CDR3nt: TGTGCCATCGAGTCGTGGCGGGAGCCCGGGGAGCTGTTTTTT

v_gene: TRBV2
j_gene: TRBJ1-1
abundance: .
d_gene: TRBD1
CDR3aa: CASSRETGPEAFF
CDR3nt: TGTGCCAGCAGTCGAGAGACAGGGCCTGAAGCTTTCTTT

v_gene: TRBV7-8
j_gene: TRBJ2-3
abundance: .
d_gene: .
CDR3aa: CASTLVGDTQYF
CDR3nt: TGTGCCAGCACCCTCGTTGGAGATACGCAGTATTTT

v_gene: TRBV14
j_gene: TRBJ2-1
abundance: .
d_gene: TRBD2
CDR3aa: CASSPGLANEQFF
CDR3nt: TGTGCCAGCAGCCCGGGACTAGCCAATGAGCAGTTCTTC

v_gene: TRBV6-5
j_gene: TRBJ1-1
abundance: .
d_gene: .
CDR3aa: CASSYLDSNTEAFF
CDR3nt: TGTGCCAGCAGTTACTTGGACAGCAACACTGAAGCTTTCTTT

v_gene: TRBV6-5
j_gene: TRBJ1-5
abundance: .
d_gene: TRBD1
CDR3aa: CAGKMDRDVNQPQHF
CDR3nt: TGTGCCGGAAAAATGGACAGGGATGTTAATCAGCCCCAGCATTTT

v_gene: TRBV2
j_gene: TRBJ2-7
abundance: .
d_gene: TRBD2
CDR3aa: CASCGSPSSYEQYF
CDR3nt: TGTGCCAGCTGCGGGAGCCCTTCCTCCTACGAGCAGTACTTC

v_gene: TRBV9
j_gene: TRBJ2-5
abundance: .
d_gene: TRBD2
CDR3aa: CASAGGNSQETQYF
CDR3nt: TGTGCCAGCGCCGGGGGGAACTCCCAAGAGACCCAGTACTTC

v_gene: TRBV25-1
j_gene: TRBJ1-5
abundance: .
d_gene: .
CDR3aa: CASSRRGDGQPQHF
CDR3nt: TGTGCCAGCAGCCGGCGAGGGGACGGTCAGCCCCAGCATTTT

v_gene: TRBV30
j_gene: TRBJ1-2
abundance: once
d_gene: .
CDR3aa: CAWSGRLYGYTF
CDR3nt: TGTGCCTGGAGCGGACGGCTGTATGGCTACACCTTC